The 2 T cell receptor beta chains in this list originate from one sample, sequenced in a study of patients and donors after allogeneic stem cell transplantation. TCRdb recomputed calls from the RT-PCR reads with MiXCR, one row per CDR3 protein. This sample carries some 960,000 distinct CDR3 sequences, over 15% of them seen once, and the ten largest clones take around 6%. Source material: blood, either unsorted or a sorted T cell fraction (not recorded which). The origin of the receptors is a human donor who was either an allogeneic HSCT recipient or a stem cell or donor lymphocyte infusion donor (not recorded which). It is not recorded whose cells these are; they may come from a transplant donor.

The chain carries TRBV29-1 and TRBJ2-4; D remains unclear. Trimming removed 7 bases from V and 1 base from J, with 23 bases in between. Germline lookup yields CDR1 SQVTM and CDR2 ANQGSEA. CDR3 length equals 17 residues. DNA for the CDR3: TGCAGCGGGAGCCCGGCTGCAGCAAAGCGCGCCAAAAACATTCAGTACTTC. This codes for CSGSPAAAKRAKNIQYF.

V usage is TRBV20-1 and J usage is TRBJ2-3; TRBD2 aligns across 7 bases. V lost 4 bases and J lost 0; bases outside the gene matches: 7. Germline lookup yields CDR1 DFQATT and CDR2 SNEGSKA (reference sequence). The CDR3 loop spans 15 amino acids. CDR3 amino acids: CSATGEGRSTDTQYF. Here the CDR3 DNA reads TGCAGTGCTACTGGGGAGGGCAGAAGCACAGATACGCAGTATTTT.